The rows below give T cell receptor beta chains drawn from one sample of a study of cytomegalovirus exposure and HLA in healthy donors. Only in-frame clones appear in the TCRdb table, and some are missing; sequencing was by immunoSEQ multiplex PCR. The repertoire consists of about 140,000 clones, with roughly four fifths occurring once and the leading ten covering 14%. Material for sequencing was PBMCs. All receptors come from a human donor in good health. The CDR3 runs from the conserved cysteine through the conserved F or W. D genes are given only for firm matches. Clone size is not always given. Where it is, it says once, few, many or a class for expanded clones.

>TRBV5-1|TRBD1|TRBJ2-3|NA
TGCGCCAGCAGCTTAGGGTACCAGACAGGGGTTCGAACAGATACGCAGTATTTT
CASSLGYQTGVRTDTQYF
>TRBV7-6|NA|TRBJ2-7|NA
TGTGCCAGCAGCTTGACAGGACCAGCTGGCGAGCAGTACTTC
CASSLTGPAGEQYF
>TRBV6-4|NA|TRBJ1-2|NA
TGTGCCTTTAGATTAATTCGGGGGGCCGGGACTAACTATGGCTACACCTTC
CAFRLIRGAGTNYGYTF
>TRBV6-5|NA|TRBJ1-1|NA
TGTGCCAGCAGCCGGACTGAAGCTTTCTTT
CASSRTEAFF
>TRBV5-6|TRBD1|TRBJ2-7|NA
TGTGCCAGCAGCTTGAAGGGGGCAGGTCCCTACGAGCAGTACTTC
CASSLKGAGPYEQYF
>TRBV29-1|TRBD2|TRBJ2-3|NA
TGCAGCGTTAAACCAGCGGGAGTGGATACGCAGTATTTT
CSVKPAGVDTQYF
>TRBV19|TRBD2|TRBJ2-5|NA
TGTGCCAGTAGTTCCGGGACTAGCGGGGGGGCAGGCGCAGAGACCCAGTACTTC
CASSSGTSGGAGAETQYF
>TRBV6-4|TRBD1|TRBJ1-5|NA
TGTGCCAGCATTCGGGACAGCCATAGCAATCAGCCCCAGCATTTT
CASIRDSHSNQPQHF
>TRBV6-4|TRBD2|TRBJ2-3|NA
TGTGCCAGCAGTTTTAGCGGGGAGGGCACAGATACGCAGTATTTT
CASSFSGEGTDTQYF
>TRBV12-5|TRBD1|TRBJ1-1|NA
TGTGCCAGTAAGTTTTGGGGACAGGGGAACACTGAAGCTTTCTTT
CASKFWGQGNTEAFF
>TRBV7-9|TRBD2|TRBJ2-1|NA
TGTGCCAGCAGCTTAGAACCGGGACTAGCGGGAGGGTACAACAATGAGCAGTTCTTC
CASSLEPGLAGGYNNEQFF
>TRBV6-5|TRBD2|TRBJ2-2|once
TGTGCCAGCAGTTACGGGGGGGACACCGGGGAGCTGTTTTTT
CASSYGGDTGELFF
>TRBV29-1|NA|TRBJ2-3|few
TGCAGCGTTGAAGGGATAGGTCCTAGGACAGATACGCAGTATTTT
CSVEGIGPRTDTQYF
>TRBV10-3|NA|TRBJ1-1|NA
TGTGCCATCAGCCCCGGGAGTAACACTGAAGCTTTCTTT
CAISPGSNTEAFF
>TRBV5-8|NA|TRBJ2-1|NA
TGTGCCAGCAGCCCGGGGTTTGAGCAGTTCTTC
CASSPGFEQFF
>TRBV7-9|TRBD1|TRBJ2-5|NA
TGTTCCAGCAGCCCTAAAGACAGGGGAGAGACCCAGTACTTC
CSSSPKDRGETQYF
>TRBV14|TRBD2|TRBJ2-1|NA
TGTGCCAGCAGCCCTCTCATAGCGGGGGCCAACTACAATGAGCAGTTCTTC
CASSPLIAGANYNEQFF
>TRBV4-1|NA|TRBJ2-7|NA
TGCGCCAGCAGCCAACACTCGACAGCTAGCTCCTACGAGCAGTACTTC
CASSQHSTASSYEQYF
>TRBV6-1|NA|TRBJ2-7|few
TGTGCCAGCAGTGAGGGGGGTTGGGTGTACGAGCAGTACTTC
CASSEGGWVYEQYF
>TRBV29-1|NA|TRBJ2-5|NA
TGCAGCGTTGAAGATACGCAGGGGGAGACCCAGTACTTC
CSVEDTQGETQYF
>TRBV19|TRBD2|TRBJ2-1|NA
TGTGCCAGTCATGGGACTAGCGGGATCTACAATGAGCAGTTCTTC
CASHGTSGIYNEQFF
>TRBV19|NA|TRBJ2-5|NA
TGTGCCAGCTCCGGGTTAGAGACCCAGTACTTC
CASSGLETQYF
>TRBV7-2|NA|TRBJ2-3|NA
TGTGCCAGCAGTCCAACTATGGTTGGATGGAATACGCAGTATTTT
CASSPTMVGWNTQYF
>TRBV6-5|NA|TRBJ1-5|NA
TGTGCCAGCGGCCCAGGGGAGCAGCCCCAGCATTTT
CASGPGEQPQHF
>TRBV7-9|TRBD1|TRBJ2-7|NA
TGTGCCAGCAGCTTAACCGGGACAGGCCATCTCTTC
CASSLTGTGHLF
>TRBV28|NA|TRBJ1-1|NA
TGTGCCAGCAGTTTTCCAGGGGTGAACACTGAAGCTTTCTTT
CASSFPGVNTEAFF
>TRBV4-2|NA|TRBJ2-5|few
TGTGCCAGCAGCCAAGTTCGATACTCCCGCCAGACCCAGTACTTC
CASSQVRYSRQTQYF
>TRBV13|NA|TRBJ2-5|NA
TGTGCCAGCAGCTTGGCCCAGGGAGGCCGACGGTACTTC
CASSLAQGGRRYF
>TRBV2|NA|TRBJ2-7|NA
TGTGCCAGCAGTGACGACACCCTCTACGAGCAGTACTTC
CASSDDTLYEQYF
>TRBV5-1|TRBD2|TRBJ2-5|NA
TGCGCCAGCAAGGGGGTAGCGGGGGCTAACCAAGAGACCCAGTACTTC
CASKGVAGANQETQYF
>TRBV10-3|NA|TRBJ1-2|NA
TGTGCCATCAGGACAGAGACGAACCGATATGGCTACACCTTC
CAIRTETNRYGYTF
>TRBV14|NA|TRBJ2-1|once
TGTGCCAGCAGCCAAGATCGGGGGGACAATCTGTTCTTC
CASSQDRGDNLFF
>TRBV30|NA|TRBJ2-1|NA
TGTGCCTGGAGAGTCGACGGGTGGTACAATGAGCAGTTCTTC
CAWRVDGWYNEQFF
>TRBV10-3|NA|TRBJ2-7|once
TGTGCCATCAGGAGGGACATCTCCTACGAGCAGTACTTC
CAIRRDISYEQYF
>TRBV4-1|NA|TRBJ1-1|NA
TGCGCCAGCAGCCTAACCTTGACAGCGGGGACTGAAGCTTTCTTT
CASSLTLTAGTEAFF
>TRBV5-1|NA|TRBJ1-1|NA
TGCGCCAGCAGCTTGTTTGAGGGCACTGAAGCTTTCTTT
CASSLFEGTEAFF
>TRBV6-1|NA|TRBJ2-1|NA
TGTGCCAGCACTGAAGGGCGGTACTACAATGAGCAGTTCTTC
CASTEGRYYNEQFF
>TRBV5-6|NA|TRBJ2-1|NA
TGTGCCAGCAGCTTGGACGGTAGCGGACGCTCCTACAATGAGCAGTTCTTC
CASSLDGSGRSYNEQFF
>TRBV9|TRBD1|TRBJ2-3|NA
TGTGCCAGCAGCTTTTGGGACAGTCGCACAGATACGCAGTATTTT
CASSFWDSRTDTQYF
>TRBV5-1|TRBD2|TRBJ2-3|NA
TGCGCCAGCAGCTTGGCCGGGACTAGCCTGGGCACAGATACGCAGTATTTT
CASSLAGTSLGTDTQYF
>TRBV2|NA|TRBJ2-7|NA
TGTGCCACAGTAGCGGACTCCTACGAGCAGTACTTC
CATVADSYEQYF
>TRBV6-5|NA|TRBJ1-2|few
TGTGCCAGCAGTTACGCAGGGATGTATGGCTACACCTTC
CASSYAGMYGYTF
>TRBV7-8|TRBD2|TRBJ2-3|NA
TGTGCCAGCAGCCCAAGGAGCGGGAGAGACGATACGCAGTATTTT
CASSPRSGRDDTQYF
>TRBV5-6|NA|TRBJ2-3|NA
TGTGCCAGCAGCCCCCTCGGGGTGTTGAGCACAGATACGCAGTATTTT
CASSPLGVLSTDTQYF
>TRBV2|TRBD1|TRBJ1-5|few
TGTGCCAGCAGAGGGGGCGTCAATCAGCCCCAGCATTTT
CASRGGVNQPQHF
>TRBV6-5|TRBD1|TRBJ2-7|NA
TGTGCCAGCACCCGGGACAGGGGTGCCGAGCAGTACTTC
CASTRDRGAEQYF
>TRBV7-9|NA|TRBJ1-2|NA
TGTGCCAGCAGCTCTTTTGACCTTTCAGGGCCAAGTAACTATGGCTACACCTTC
CASSSFDLSGPSNYGYTF
>TRBV5-4|NA|TRBJ2-7|few
TGTGCCAGCAGTCCTCTCGGGACACTACCTGGCGAGCAGTACTTC
CASSPLGTLPGEQYF
>TRBV29-1|NA|TRBJ2-2|NA
TGCAGCGTTGAAGAAACAGCCGGAGGGGCCGGGGAGCTGTTTTTT
CSVEETAGGAGELFF
>TRBV5-4|TRBD1|TRBJ2-5|NA
TGTGCCAGCAGCCTGAGGACAGGGGCCATCCAAGAGACCCAGTACTTC
CASSLRTGAIQETQYF
>TRBV9|TRBD1|TRBJ2-7|NA
TGTGCCAGCAGCCCCACCGGACAGGGGTTCACCTACGAGCAGTACTTC
CASSPTGQGFTYEQYF
>TRBV5-1|NA|TRBJ2-3|NA
TGCGCCAGCAGCTTGGATCAACACACAGATACGCAGTATTTT
CASSLDQHTDTQYF
>TRBV5-1|NA|TRBJ1-1|few
TGCGCCAGCAGCTTGGCACAGGGTGGGGCCACTGAAGCTTTCTTT
CASSLAQGGATEAFF
>TRBV2|TRBD1|TRBJ1-1|NA
TGTGCCAGCAGTGCTGACAGGGGGGACACTGAAGCTTTCTTT
CASSADRGDTEAFF
>TRBV4-2|TRBD1|TRBJ1-2|NA
TGTGCCAGCAGCCAAGTGAGGGGGCGGGATGGCTACACCTTC
CASSQVRGRDGYTF
>TRBV6-5|NA|TRBJ1-4|NA
TGTGCCAGCAGTGAAGCCCTCTATGAAAAACTGTTTTTT
CASSEALYEKLFF
>TRBV6-1|NA|TRBJ1-2|NA
TGTGCCAGCAGTTTTGCGGAGAACTATGGCTACACCTTC
CASSFAENYGYTF
>TRBV6-1|NA|TRBJ1-2|NA
TGTGCCAGCAGTGTGGGGATGACTAGTGGCTACACCTTC
CASSVGMTSGYTF
>TRBV6-4|TRBD1|TRBJ2-1|NA
TGTGCCAGCAGTGACGAGGGGGCTGGCTACAATGAGCAGTTCTTC
CASSDEGAGYNEQFF